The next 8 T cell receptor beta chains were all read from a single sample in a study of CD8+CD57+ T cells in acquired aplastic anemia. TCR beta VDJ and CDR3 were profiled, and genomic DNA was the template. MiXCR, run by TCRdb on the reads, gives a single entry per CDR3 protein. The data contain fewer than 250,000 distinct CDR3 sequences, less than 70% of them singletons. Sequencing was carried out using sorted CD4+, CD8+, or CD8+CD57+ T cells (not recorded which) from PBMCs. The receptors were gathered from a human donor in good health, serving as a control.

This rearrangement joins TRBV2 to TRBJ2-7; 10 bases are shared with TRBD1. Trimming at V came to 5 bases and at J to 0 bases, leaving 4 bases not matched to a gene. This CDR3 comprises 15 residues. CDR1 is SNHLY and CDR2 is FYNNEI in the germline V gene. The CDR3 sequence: CASSRRTGGSYEQYF. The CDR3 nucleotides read TGTGCCAGCAGTCGTCGGACAGGGGGCTCCTACGAGCAGTACTTC.

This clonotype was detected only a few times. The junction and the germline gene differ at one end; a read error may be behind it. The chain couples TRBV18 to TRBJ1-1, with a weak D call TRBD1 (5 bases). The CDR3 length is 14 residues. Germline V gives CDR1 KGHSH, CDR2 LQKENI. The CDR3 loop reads CASSPPGTVTEALF. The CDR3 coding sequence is TGTGCCAGCTCGCCCCCGGGGACGGTGACTGAAGCTCTCTTT.

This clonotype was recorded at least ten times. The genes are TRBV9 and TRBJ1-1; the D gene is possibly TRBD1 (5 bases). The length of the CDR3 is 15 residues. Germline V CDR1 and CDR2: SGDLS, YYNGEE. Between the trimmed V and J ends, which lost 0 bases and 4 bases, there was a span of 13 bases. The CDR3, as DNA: TGTGCCAGCAGCGTAGAGAGCAGGGAGGCCACTGAAGCTTTCTTT. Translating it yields CASSVESREATEAFF.

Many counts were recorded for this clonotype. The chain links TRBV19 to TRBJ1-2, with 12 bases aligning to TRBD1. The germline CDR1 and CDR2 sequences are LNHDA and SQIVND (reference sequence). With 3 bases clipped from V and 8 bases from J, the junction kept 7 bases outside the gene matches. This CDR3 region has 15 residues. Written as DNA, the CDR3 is TGTGCCAGTAGTATCCAGGGACAGGGGGCAACCGGCTACACCTTC. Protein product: CASSIQGQGATGYTF. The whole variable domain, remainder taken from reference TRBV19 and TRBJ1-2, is DGGITQSPKYLFRKEGQNVTLSCEQNLNHDAMYWYRQDPGQGLRLIYYSQIVNDFQKGDIAEGYSVSREKKESFPLTVTSAQKNPTAFYLCASSIQGQGATGYTFGSGTRLTVV.

This CDR3 is CSAIGLAGGFADTQYF. The CDR3 coding sequence is TGCAGTGCTATAGGACTAGCGGGGGGCTTCGCAGATACGCAGTATTTT. The chain couples TRBV20-1 to TRBJ2-3, with 14 bases aligning to TRBD2. Germline assignment: CDR1 DFQATT and CDR2 SNEGSKA (reference sequence). V dropped 4 bases and J dropped 4; count of bases not matched to a gene: 7. The CDR3 spans 16 residues.

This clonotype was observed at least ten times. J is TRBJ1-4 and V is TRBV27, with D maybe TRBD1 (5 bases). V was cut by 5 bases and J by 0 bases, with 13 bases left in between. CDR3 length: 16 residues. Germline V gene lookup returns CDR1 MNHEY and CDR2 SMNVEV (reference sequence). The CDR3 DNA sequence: TGTGCCAGCAGTCCTGGGACCAGACCAACTAATGAAAAACTGTTTTTT. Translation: CASSPGTRPTNEKLFF.

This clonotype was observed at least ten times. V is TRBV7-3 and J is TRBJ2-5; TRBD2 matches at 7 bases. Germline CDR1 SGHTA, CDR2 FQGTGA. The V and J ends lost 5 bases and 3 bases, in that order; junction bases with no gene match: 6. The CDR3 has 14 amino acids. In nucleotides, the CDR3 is TGTGCCAGCAGCCCAACCCTAGCGGAAGAGACCCAGTACTTC. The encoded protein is CASSPTLAEETQYF.

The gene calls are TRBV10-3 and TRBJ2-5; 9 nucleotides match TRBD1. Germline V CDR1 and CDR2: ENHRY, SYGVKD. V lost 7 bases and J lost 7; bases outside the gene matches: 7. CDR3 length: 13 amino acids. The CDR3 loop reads CAIISPGQGTQYF. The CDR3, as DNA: TGTGCCATCATTTCACCGGGACAGGGGACCCAGTACTTC.